The 7 T cell receptor beta chains listed next were all sequenced from one sample in a study of control samples from healthy donors and cancer patients. Profiling relied on immunoSEQ multiplex PCR, and the TCRdb table lists in-frame clones only, not all of them. The sample yields some 120,000 clones, roughly 87% seen once. The material sequenced was blood. The receptors derive from a man aged 18-30 years in good health.

The chain couples TRBV6-5 to TRBJ1-1; a possible D gene is TRBD1 (6 bases). The V end lost 2 bases, the J end lost 7 bases, and 17 bases lay between the germline ends. The CDR3 totals 15 residues. CDR1 MNHEY and CDR2 SVGAGI come from the germline V gene. CDR3 sequence: CASSYGRGPRFEAFF. The CDR3 DNA sequence: TGTGCCAGCAGTTACGGTCGGGGGCCTAGATTTGAAGCTTTCTTT.

V usage is TRBV19 and J usage is TRBJ2-7; TRBD1 matches at 8 bases. With V trimmed by 4 bases and J by 3 bases, 5 bases remained unmatched. CDR1 LNHDA and CDR2 SQIVND come from the germline V gene (reference sequence). The CDR3 runs 14 residues. CDR3 region: CASSTGQGFYEQYF. DNA for the CDR3: TGTGCCAGTAGTACAGGACAGGGTTTCTACGAGCAGTACTTC.

The chain has TRBV7-8 and TRBJ1-4; TRBD1 might be the D (6 bases). The CDR3 sequence is 13 residues long. CDR1 SGHVS and CDR2 FQNEAQ come from the germline V gene. The V and J ends lost 5 bases and 4 bases respectively, with 8 bases between them. The chain's CDR3 is CASSVGHNEKLFF. In DNA form, the CDR3 reads TGTGCCAGCAGCGTGGGACATAATGAAAAACTGTTTTTT.

The chain carries TRBV7-9 and TRBJ2-3, with TRBD2 matching over 9 bases. Germline values: CDR1 SEHNR, CDR2 FQNEAQ (reference sequence). This CDR3 has 16 amino acids. The V segment lost 2 bases and the J segment 4 bases; nucleotides outside the gene matches: 7. CDR3 in amino acids: CASSLTAGGLADTQYF. DNA for the CDR3: TGTGCCAGCAGCTTAACGGCGGGAGGGCTTGCAGATACGCAGTATTTT.

The DNA for the CDR3 is TGTGCCAGCAGTCCCTCCGGGACAGGGACGATTGATGAAAAACTGTTTTTT. The encoded protein is CASSPSGTGTIDEKLFF. The rearrangement joins TRBV6-6 to TRBJ1-4; 9 nucleotides agree with TRBD1. Germline lookup yields CDR1 MNHNY and CDR2 SVGAGI (reference sequence). This CDR3 contains 17 residues. The junction had 13 bases not matched to a gene; V was cut back by 5 bases and J by 6 bases.

This clone was seen only once. V gene TRBV28 combines with J gene TRBJ1-2; D unresolved. This CDR3 has 13 amino acids. Germline assignment: CDR1 MDHEN and CDR2 SYDVKM. V lost 5 bases, J lost 8 bases, and 15 bases lay in between. The CDR3 DNA sequence: TGTGCCAGCAGTCCCTCCTTCGATCGAGGCTACACCTTC. Translation gives CASSPSFDRGYTF.

The chain links TRBV28 to TRBJ2-1, with 13 bases identical to TRBD2. Germline CDR1 MDHEN, CDR2 SYDVKM. The CDR3 runs to 15 residues. V shed 7 bases, J shed 9 bases, and the junction held 9 bases outside the gene matches. The DNA of the CDR3 is TGTGCCAGCATGTCCCGGACTAGCGGGAGTAGTGAGCAGTTCTTC. Its translation is CASMSRTSGSSEQFF.